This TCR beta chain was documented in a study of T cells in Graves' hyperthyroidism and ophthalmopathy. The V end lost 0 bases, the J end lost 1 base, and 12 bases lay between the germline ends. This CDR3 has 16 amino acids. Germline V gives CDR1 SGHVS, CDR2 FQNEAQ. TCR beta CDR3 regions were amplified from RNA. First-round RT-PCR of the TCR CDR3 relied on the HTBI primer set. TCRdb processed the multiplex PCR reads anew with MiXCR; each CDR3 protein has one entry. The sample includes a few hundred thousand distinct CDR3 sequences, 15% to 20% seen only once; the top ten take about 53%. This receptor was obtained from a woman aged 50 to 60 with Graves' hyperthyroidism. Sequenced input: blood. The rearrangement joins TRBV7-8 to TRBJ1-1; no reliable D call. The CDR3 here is CASSLALRAENTEAFF. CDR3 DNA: TGTGCCAGCAGCTTAGCGCTGAGGGCGGAGAACACTGAAGCTTTCTTT.